This T cell receptor (beta chain) was sequenced in a study of T cell responses to AZD1222 COVID-19 vaccine. Study findings and constraints: Spike-specific TCR breadth and depth went up after people got two AZD1222 doses. Among AZD1222 vaccinees, only 5 or 6 were seropositive at baseline. Donors, mostly white British, included more females; clonal diversity was possibly underestimated.

The germline CDR1 and CDR2 sequences are SGHAT and FQNNGV. Trimming removed 5 bases at V and 3 bases at J, with 17 bases between. The CDR3 covers 15 residues. Pooling covered second doses at about 4 or about 12 weeks. In the case of this clone: No antigen is known for it.

Clones were read by immunoSEQ multiplex PCR, and TCRdb kept only the in-frame ones, dropping some. This sample has some 96,000 clones; around nine tenths occur once, and the top ten carry about 15%. The chain uses TRBV11-2 and TRBJ2-7; either TRBD1 or TRBD2 may supply D (5 bases each). The sample was peripheral blood, taken 28 days after the second AZD1222 dose. This clonotype originated in an adult who received the AZD1222 COVID-19 vaccine. Here the CDR3 reads CASSLRDGFNYEQYF. In DNA, the CDR3 is TGTGCCAGCAGCCTCCGGGACGGCTTCAACTACGAGCAGTACTTC. The full variable domain, in which reference TRBV11-2 and TRBJ2-7 provide the parts outside the CDR3, is EAGVAQSPRYKIIEKRQSVAFWCNPISGHATLYWYQQILGQGPKLLIQFQNNGVVDDSQLPKDRFSAERLKGVDSTLKIQPAKLEDSAVYLCASSLRDGFNYEQYFGPGTRLTVT.